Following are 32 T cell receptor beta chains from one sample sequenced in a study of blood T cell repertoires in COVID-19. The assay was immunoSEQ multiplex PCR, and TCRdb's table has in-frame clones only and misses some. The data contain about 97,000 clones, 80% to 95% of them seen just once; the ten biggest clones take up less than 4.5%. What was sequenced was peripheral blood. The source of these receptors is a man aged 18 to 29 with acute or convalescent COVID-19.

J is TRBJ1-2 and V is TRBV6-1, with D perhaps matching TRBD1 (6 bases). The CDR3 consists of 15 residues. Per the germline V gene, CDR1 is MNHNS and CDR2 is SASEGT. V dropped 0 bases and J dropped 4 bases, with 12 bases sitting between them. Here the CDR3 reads CASSEAGARSYGYTF. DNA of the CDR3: TGTGCCAGCAGTGAAGCGGGGGCGCGGAGCTATGGCTACACCTTC.

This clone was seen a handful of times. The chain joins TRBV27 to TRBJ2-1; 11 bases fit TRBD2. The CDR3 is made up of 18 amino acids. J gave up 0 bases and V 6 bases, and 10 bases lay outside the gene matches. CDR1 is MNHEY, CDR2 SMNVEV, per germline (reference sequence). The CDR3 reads CASSRRLAGSPSYNEQFF. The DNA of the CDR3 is TGTGCCAGCAGCCGCCGACTAGCGGGAAGCCCCTCCTACAATGAGCAGTTCTTC.

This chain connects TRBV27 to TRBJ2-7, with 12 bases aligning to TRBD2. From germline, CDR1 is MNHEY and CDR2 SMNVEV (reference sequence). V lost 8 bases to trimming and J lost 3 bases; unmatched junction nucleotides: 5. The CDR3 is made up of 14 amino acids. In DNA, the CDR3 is TGTGCCAGCTGCCAGACTAGCGGGGGCTACGAGCAGTACTTC. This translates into CASCQTSGGYEQYF.

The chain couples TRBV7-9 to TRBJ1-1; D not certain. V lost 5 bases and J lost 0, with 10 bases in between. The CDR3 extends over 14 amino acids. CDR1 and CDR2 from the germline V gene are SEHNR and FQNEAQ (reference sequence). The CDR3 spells CASSGWAMNTEAFF. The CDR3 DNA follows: TGTGCCAGCAGCGGATGGGCAATGAACACTGAAGCTTTCTTT.

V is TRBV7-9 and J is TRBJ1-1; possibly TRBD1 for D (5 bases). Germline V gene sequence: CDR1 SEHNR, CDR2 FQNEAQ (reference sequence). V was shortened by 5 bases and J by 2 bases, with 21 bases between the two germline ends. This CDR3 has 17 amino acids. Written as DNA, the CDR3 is TGTGCCAGCAGCCAAGGGGCGAGTCTGGGGGGTAACACTGAAGCTTTCTTT. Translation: CASSQGASLGGNTEAFF.

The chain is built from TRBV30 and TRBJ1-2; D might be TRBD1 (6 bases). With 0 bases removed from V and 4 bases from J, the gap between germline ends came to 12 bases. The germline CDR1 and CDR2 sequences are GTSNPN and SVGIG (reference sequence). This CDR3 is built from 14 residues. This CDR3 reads CAWSVQGSFYGYTF. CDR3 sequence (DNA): TGTGCCTGGAGTGTACAGGGCAGCTTCTATGGCTACACCTTC.

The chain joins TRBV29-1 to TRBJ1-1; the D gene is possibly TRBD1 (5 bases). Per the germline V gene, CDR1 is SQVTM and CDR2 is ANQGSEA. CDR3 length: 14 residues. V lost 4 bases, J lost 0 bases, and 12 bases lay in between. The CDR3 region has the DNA TGCAGCGTTGGGGGTACAGGTATGAACACTGAAGCTTTCTTT. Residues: CSVGGTGMNTEAFF. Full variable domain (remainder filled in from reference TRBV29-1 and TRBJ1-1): SAVISQKPSRDICQRGTSLTIQCQVDSQVTMMFWYRQQPGQSLTLIATANQGSEATYESGFVIDKFPISRPNLTFSTLTVSNMSPEDSSIYLCSVGGTGMNTEAFFGQGTRLTVV.

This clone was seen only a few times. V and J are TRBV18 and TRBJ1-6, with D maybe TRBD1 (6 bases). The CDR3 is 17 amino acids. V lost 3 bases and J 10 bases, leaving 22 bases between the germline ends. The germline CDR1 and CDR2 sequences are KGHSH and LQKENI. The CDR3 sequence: CASSPWAGAPAGSPLHF. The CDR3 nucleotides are TGTGCCAGCTCACCGTGGGCGGGGGCTCCCGCAGGATCACCCCTCCACTTT.

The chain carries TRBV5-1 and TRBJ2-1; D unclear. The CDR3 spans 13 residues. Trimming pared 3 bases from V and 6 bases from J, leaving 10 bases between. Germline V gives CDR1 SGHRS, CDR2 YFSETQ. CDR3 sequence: CASSSWLFNEQFF. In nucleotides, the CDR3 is TGCGCCAGCAGCTCCTGGCTTTTCAATGAGCAGTTCTTC.

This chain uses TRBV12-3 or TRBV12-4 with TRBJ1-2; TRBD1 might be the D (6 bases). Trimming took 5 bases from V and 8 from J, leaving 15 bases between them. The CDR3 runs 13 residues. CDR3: CASSPDSLWGYTF. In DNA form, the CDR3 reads TGTGCCAGCAGTCCGGACAGTCTCTGGGGCTACACCTTC.

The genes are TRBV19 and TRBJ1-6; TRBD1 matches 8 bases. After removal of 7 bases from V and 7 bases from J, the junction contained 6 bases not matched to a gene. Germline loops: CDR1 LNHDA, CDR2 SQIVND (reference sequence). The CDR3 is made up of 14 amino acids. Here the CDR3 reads CASTRTGLNSPLHF. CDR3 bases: TGTGCCAGTACCCGGACAGGGCTAAATTCACCCCTCCACTTT.

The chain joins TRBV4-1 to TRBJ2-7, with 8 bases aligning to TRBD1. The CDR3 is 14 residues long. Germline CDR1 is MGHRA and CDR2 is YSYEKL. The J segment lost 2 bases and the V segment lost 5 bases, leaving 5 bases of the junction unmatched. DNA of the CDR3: TGCGCCAGCAGCTCCGACAGGGGTCCCTACGAGCAGTACTTC. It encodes CASSSDRGPYEQYF.

CDR3 protein: CASSSVTGTNEKLFF. The CDR3 bases are TGTGCCAGCAGCTCCGTGACAGGGACTAATGAAAAACTGTTTTTT. V usage is TRBV11-2 and J usage is TRBJ1-4, with 7 positions matching TRBD1. The germline gives CDR1 SGHAT, CDR2 FQNNGV. This CDR3 is built from 15 residues. The V gene end was trimmed by 4 bases and the J gene end by 2 bases; junction bases not matched to a gene: 4.

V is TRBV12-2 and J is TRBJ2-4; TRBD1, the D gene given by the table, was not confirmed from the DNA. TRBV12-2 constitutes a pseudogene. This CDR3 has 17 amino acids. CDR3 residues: CASRSGTPVWAKNIQYF. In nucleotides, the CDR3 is TGTGCAAGTCGCTCCGGGACACCCGTTTGGGCCAAAAACATTCAGTACTTC.

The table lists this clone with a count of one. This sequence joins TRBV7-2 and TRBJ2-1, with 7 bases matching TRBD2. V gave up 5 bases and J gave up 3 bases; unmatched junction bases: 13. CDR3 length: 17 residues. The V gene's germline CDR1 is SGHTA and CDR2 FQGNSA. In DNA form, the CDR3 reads TGTGCCAGCAGCCCCGGGGCCGCGGGAGTGGGCTACAATGAGCAGTTCTTC. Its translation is CASSPGAAGVGYNEQFF.

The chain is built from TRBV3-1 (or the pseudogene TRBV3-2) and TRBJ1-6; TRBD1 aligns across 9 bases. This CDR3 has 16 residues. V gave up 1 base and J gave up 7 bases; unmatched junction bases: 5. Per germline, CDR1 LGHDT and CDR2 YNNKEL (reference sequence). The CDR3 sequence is CASSQAQTGGNSPLHF. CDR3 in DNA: TGTGCCAGCAGCCAAGCCCAGACAGGGGGGAATTCACCCCTCCACTTT.

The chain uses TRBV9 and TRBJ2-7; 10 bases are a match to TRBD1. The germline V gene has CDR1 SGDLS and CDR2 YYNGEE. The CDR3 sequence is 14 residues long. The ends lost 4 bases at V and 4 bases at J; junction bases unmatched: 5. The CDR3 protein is CASSLGTGEYEQYF. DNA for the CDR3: TGTGCCAGCAGCCTCGGGACAGGGGAGTACGAGCAGTACTTC.

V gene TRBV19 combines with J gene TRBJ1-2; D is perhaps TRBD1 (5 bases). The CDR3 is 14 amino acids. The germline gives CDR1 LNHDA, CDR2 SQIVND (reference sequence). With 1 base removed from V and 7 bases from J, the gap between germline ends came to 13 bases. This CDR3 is CASSIAGVESGYTF. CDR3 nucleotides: TGTGCCAGTAGTATAGCGGGGGTTGAAAGTGGCTACACCTTC.

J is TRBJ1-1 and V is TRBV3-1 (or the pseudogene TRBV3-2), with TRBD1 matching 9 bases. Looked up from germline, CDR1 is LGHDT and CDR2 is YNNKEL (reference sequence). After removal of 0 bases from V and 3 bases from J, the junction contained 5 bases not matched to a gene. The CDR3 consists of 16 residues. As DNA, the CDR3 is TGTGCCAGCAGCCAAGATACGACAGGGGGAGACACTGAAGCTTTCTTT. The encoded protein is CASSQDTTGGDTEAFF.

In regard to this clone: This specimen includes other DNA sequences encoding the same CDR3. The chain's CDR3 is CASSLQTGSTYEQYF. The CDR3 DNA reads TGCGCCAGCAGCTTGCAGACAGGGAGCACCTACGAGCAGTACTTC. V gene TRBV5-1 combines with J gene TRBJ2-7; 7 bases map to TRBD1. The CDR3 runs 15 residues. J was trimmed by 2 bases and V by 1 base; bases with no gene match: 6. Germline values: CDR1 SGHRS, CDR2 YFSETQ.

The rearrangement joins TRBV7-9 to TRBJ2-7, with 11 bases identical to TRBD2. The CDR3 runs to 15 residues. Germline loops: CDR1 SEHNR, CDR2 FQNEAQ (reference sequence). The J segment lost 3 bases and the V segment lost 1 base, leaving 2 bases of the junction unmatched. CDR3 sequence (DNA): TGTGCCAGCAGCTTAGAGACTAGCGGGAACTACGAGCAGTACTTC. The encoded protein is CASSLETSGNYEQYF.

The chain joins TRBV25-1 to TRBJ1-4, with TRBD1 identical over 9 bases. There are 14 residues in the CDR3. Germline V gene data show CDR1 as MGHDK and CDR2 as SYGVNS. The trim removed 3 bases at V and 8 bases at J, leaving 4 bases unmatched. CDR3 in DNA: TGTGCCAGCAGTGAGACAGGGGGTAAGGAAAAACTGTTTTTT. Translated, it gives CASSETGGKEKLFF.

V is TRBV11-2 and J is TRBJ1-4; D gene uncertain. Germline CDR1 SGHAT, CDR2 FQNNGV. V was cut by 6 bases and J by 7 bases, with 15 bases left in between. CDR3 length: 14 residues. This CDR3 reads CASRPAGVPEKLFF. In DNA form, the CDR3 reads TGTGCCAGCAGACCCGCCGGAGTTCCTGAAAAACTGTTTTTT.

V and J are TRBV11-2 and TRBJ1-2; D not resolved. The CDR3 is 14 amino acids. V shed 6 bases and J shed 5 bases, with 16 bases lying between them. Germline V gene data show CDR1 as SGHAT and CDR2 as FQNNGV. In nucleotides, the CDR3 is TGTGCCAGCAGTTATGGACTGGTCGAATATGGCTACACCTTC. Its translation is CASSYGLVEYGYTF.

The CDR3 sequence is CAWSVRTGTSGSSAKNIQYF. CDR3 coding DNA: TGTGCCTGGAGTGTACGGACCGGGACTAGCGGGAGTAGCGCCAAAAACATTCAGTACTTC. V and J are TRBV30 and TRBJ2-4; TRBD2 matches at 14 bases. The CDR3 covers 20 residues. Unmatched junction bases numbered 11, after V lost 0 bases and J lost 1 base. Looked up from germline, CDR1 is GTSNPN and CDR2 is SVGIG (reference sequence).

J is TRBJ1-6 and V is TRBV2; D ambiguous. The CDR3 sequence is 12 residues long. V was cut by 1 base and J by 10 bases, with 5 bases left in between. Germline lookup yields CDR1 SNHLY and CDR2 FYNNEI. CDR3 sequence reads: CASSEEESPLHF. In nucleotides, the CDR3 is TGTGCCAGCAGTGAAGAAGAGTCACCCCTCCACTTT. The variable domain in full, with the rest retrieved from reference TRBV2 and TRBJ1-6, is EPEVTQTPSHQVTQMGQEVILRCVPISNHLYFYWYRQILGQKVEFLVSFYNNEISEKSEIFDDQFSVERPDGSNFTLKIRSTKLEDSAMYFCASSEEESPLHFGNGTRLTVT.

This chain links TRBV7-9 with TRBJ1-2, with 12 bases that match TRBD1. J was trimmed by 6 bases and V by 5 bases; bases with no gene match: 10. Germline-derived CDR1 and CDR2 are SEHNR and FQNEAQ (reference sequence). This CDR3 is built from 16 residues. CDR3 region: CASSGPGTGGADGYTF. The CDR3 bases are TGTGCCAGCAGCGGACCAGGGACAGGGGGCGCGGATGGCTACACCTTC.

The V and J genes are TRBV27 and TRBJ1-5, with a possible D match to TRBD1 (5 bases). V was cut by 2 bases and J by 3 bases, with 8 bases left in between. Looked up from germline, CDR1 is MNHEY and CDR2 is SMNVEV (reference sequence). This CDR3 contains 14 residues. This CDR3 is CASSLAGFNQPQHF. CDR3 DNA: TGTGCCAGCAGTTTAGCAGGGTTCAATCAGCCCCAGCATTTT.

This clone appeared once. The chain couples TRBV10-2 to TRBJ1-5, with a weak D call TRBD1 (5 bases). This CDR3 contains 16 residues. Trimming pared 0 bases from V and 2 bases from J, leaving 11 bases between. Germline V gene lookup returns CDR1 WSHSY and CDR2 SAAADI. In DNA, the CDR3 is TGCGCCAGCAGTGAGTCTCAGCTACAGGGCAATCAGCCCCAGCATTTT. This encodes CASSESQLQGNQPQHF.

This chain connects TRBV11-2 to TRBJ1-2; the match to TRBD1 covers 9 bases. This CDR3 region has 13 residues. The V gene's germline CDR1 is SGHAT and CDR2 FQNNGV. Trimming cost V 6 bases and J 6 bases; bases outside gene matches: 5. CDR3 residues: CASRGQGIDGYTF. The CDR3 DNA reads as TGTGCCAGCAGGGGACAGGGTATTGATGGCTACACCTTC. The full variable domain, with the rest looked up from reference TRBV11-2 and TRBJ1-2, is EAGVAQSPRYKIIEKRQSVAFWCNPISGHATLYWYQQILGQGPKLLIQFQNNGVVDDSQLPKDRFSAERLKGVDSTLKIQPAKLEDSAVYLCASRGQGIDGYTFGSGTRLTVV.

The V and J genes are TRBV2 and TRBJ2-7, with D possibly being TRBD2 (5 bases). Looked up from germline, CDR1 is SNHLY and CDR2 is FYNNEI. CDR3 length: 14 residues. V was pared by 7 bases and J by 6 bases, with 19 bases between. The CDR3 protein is CASKEGTSTSEQYF. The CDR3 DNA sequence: TGTGCCAGCAAAGAGGGCACCTCTACGTCCGAGCAGTACTTC.

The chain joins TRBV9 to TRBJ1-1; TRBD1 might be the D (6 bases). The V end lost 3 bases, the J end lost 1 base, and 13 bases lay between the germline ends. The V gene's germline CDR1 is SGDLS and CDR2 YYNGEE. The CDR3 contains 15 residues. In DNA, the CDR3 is TGTGCCAGCAGCGCTGTTTGGACAGCGAACACTGAAGCTTTCTTT. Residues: CASSAVWTANTEAFF. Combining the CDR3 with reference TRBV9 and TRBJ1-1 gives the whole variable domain DSGVTQTPKHLITATGQRVTLRCSPRSGDLSVYWYQQSLDQGLQFLIQYYNGEERAKGNILERFSAQQFPDLHSELNLSSLELGDSALYFCASSAVWTANTEAFFGQGTRLTVV.